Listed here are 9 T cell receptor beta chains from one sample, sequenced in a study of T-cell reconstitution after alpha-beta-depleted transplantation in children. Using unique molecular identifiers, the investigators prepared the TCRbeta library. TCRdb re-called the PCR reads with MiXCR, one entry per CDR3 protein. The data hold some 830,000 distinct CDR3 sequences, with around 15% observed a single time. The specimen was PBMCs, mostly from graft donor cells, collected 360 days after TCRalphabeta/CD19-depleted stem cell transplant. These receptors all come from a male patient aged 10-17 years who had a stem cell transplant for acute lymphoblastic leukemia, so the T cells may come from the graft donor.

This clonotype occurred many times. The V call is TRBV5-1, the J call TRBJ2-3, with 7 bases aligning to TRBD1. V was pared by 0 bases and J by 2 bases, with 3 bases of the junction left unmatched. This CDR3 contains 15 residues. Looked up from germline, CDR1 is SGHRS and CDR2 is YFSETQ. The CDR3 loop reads CASSLGQGPTDTQYF. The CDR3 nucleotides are TGCGCCAGCAGCTTGGGACAGGGCCCCACAGATACGCAGTATTTT.

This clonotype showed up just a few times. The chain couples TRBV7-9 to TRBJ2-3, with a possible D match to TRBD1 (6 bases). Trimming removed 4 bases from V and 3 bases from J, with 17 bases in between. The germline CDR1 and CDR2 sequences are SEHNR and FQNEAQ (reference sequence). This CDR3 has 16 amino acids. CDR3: CASSSDRDIRTDTQYF. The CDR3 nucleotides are TGTGCCAGCAGCTCCGACCGGGACATTAGGACAGATACGCAGTATTTT.

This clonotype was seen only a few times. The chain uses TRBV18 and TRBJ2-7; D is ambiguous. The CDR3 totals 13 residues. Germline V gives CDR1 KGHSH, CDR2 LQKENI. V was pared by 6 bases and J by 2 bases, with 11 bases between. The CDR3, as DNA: TGTGCCAGCTCGCACCATGGAACCTACGAGCAGTACTTC. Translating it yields CASSHHGTYEQYF.

CDR3 protein: CSAYRLAWYEQYF. CDR3 nucleotide sequence: TGCAGTGCTTACCGACTAGCTTGGTACGAGCAGTACTTC. V usage is TRBV20-1 and J usage is TRBJ2-7, with 7 bases fitting TRBD2. There are 13 residues in the CDR3. Germline V CDR1 and CDR2: DFQATT, SNEGSKA (reference sequence). V trimming: 5 bases; J trimming: 4 bases; junction bases outside the gene matches: 8.

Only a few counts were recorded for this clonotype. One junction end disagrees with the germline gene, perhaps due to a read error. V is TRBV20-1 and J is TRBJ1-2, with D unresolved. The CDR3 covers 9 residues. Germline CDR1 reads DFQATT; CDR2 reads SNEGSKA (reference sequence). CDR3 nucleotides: TGCAGTGCTAATTATGGCTACACCTTC. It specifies CSANYGYTF.

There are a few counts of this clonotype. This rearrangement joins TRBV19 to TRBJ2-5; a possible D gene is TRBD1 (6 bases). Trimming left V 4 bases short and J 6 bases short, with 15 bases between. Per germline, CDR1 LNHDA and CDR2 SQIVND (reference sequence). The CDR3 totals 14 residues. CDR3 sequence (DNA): TGTGCCAGTAGTAAGGACAGCCTCGAGAAGACCCAGTACTTC. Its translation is CASSKDSLEKTQYF.

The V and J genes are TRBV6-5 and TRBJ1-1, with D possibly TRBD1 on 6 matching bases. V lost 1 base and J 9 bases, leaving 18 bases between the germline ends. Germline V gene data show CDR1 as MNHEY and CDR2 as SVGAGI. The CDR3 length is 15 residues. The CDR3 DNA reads TGTGCCAGCAGTTACTTCAAAGGACAGCTCGAGAAAGCTTTCTTT. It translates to CASSYFKGQLEKAFF.

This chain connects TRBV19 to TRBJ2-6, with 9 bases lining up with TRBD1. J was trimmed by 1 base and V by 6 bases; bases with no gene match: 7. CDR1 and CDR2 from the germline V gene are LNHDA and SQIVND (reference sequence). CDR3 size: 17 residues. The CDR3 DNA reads TGTGCCAGTAGAAAACAGGGGGCCAGGTCTGGGGCCAACGTCCTGACTTTC. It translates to CASRKQGARSGANVLTF. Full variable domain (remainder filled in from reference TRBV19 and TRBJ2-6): DGGITQSPKYLFRKEGQNVTLSCEQNLNHDAMYWYRQDPGQGLRLIYYSQIVNDFQKGDIAEGYSVSREKKESFPLTVTSAQKNPTAFYLCASRKQGARSGANVLTFGAGSRLTVL.

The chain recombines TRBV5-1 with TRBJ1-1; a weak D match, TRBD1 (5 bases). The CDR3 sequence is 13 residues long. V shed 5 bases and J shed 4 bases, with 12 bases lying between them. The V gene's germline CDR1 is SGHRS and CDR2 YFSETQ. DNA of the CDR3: TGCGCCAGCAGGTTCCAGGGAAGCACTGAAGCTTTCTTT. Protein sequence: CASRFQGSTEAFF.